This entry lists 23 T cell receptor beta chains sequenced from one sample in a study of blood T cell repertoires in COVID-19. Method: immunoSEQ multiplex PCR; TCRdb's copy keeps in-frame clones and lacks some. The repertoire holds 410,000 or so clones, 75% to 90% seen once, with over 1.3% in the top ten. The sequenced material came from peripheral blood. These receptors originate from a woman aged 25-40 years with active or convalescent COVID-19.

CDR3 DNA sequence: TGTGCCAGCACTGCCGGGACAGGCTATTCCTACGAGCAGTACTTC. Residues: CASTAGTGYSYEQYF. The V call is TRBV28, the J call TRBJ2-7; 8 bases map to TRBD1. The V gene's germline CDR1 is MDHEN and CDR2 SYDVKM. V shed 7 bases and J 1 base; nucleotides not matched to a gene: 9. The CDR3 contains 15 residues.

The CDR3 DNA sequence: TGTGCCACCAGCAGAGACAACGGGACAGGGTATAATTCACCCCTCCACTTT. Protein product: CATSRDNGTGYNSPLHF. The V call is TRBV15, the J call TRBJ1-6, with 9 bases fitting TRBD1. Germline-derived CDR1 and CDR2 are LNHNV and YYDKDF (reference sequence). With V trimmed by 0 bases and J by 4 bases, 4 bases remained unmatched. This CDR3 is built from 17 residues. Drawing the rest from reference TRBV15 and TRBJ1-6, the complete variable domain is DAMVIQNPRYQVTQFGKPVTLSCSQTLNHNVMYWYQQKSSQAPKLLFHYYDKDFNNEADTPDNFQSRRPNTSFCFLDIRSPGLGDTAMYLCATSRDNGTGYNSPLHFGNGTRLTVT.

The genes are TRBV6-5 and TRBJ2-7, with 8 bases matching TRBD1. Germline CDR1 and CDR2: MNHEY and SVGAGI. The CDR3 is made up of 14 amino acids. V lost 7 bases to trimming and J lost 4 bases; unmatched junction nucleotides: 9. CDR3: CASTRGQGGYEQYF. The DNA of the CDR3 is TGTGCCAGCACAAGAGGACAGGGTGGATACGAGCAGTACTTC.

CDR3 DNA sequence: TGCGCCAGCAGGGGCACTAGCGGCAGTACGCACACGGATACGCAGTATTTT. Protein product: CASRGTSGSTHTDTQYF. The chain employs TRBV4-1 and TRBJ2-3; 8 bases map to TRBD2. J lost 6 bases, V lost 6 bases, and 17 bases had no gene match. Looked up from germline, CDR1 is MGHRA and CDR2 is YSYEKL. The CDR3 is 17 residues long.

The rearrangement uses TRBV19 and TRBJ2-5, with D unresolved. V lost 5 bases and J lost 5, with 12 bases in between. In germline, CDR1 is LNHDA, CDR2 SQIVND (reference sequence). The CDR3 has 13 amino acids. CDR3 amino acids: CASSPAVSETQYF. As DNA, the CDR3 is TGTGCCAGTAGTCCCGCGGTCTCGGAGACCCAGTACTTC.

The chain carries TRBV5-8 and TRBJ2-1; 14 positions match TRBD2. Germline CDR1 reads SGHTS; CDR2 reads YDEGEE. The CDR3 is made up of 16 amino acids. V shed 2 bases and J 6 bases; nucleotides not matched to a gene: 4. The CDR3 spells CASSFFGTSGSNEQFF. The CDR3 DNA is TGTGCCAGCAGCTTCTTCGGGACTAGCGGGAGCAATGAGCAGTTCTTC.

The gene calls are TRBV18 and TRBJ2-5, with D unresolved. The CDR3 is made up of 12 amino acids. The germline gives CDR1 KGHSH, CDR2 LQKENI. The V end lost 3 bases, the J end lost 1 base, and 3 bases lay between the germline ends. The CDR3 here is CASSPLQETQYF. The CDR3 DNA is TGTGCCAGCTCACCCCTCCAAGAGACCCAGTACTTC.

In nucleotides, the CDR3 is TGTGCCAGCAGCTTAAGGAGGGGCACTGAAGCTTTCTTT. It is translated as CASSLRRGTEAFF. J is TRBJ1-1 and V is TRBV11-2; possible D gene TRBD1, 5 bases. This CDR3 has 13 residues. Trimming removed 2 bases at V and 4 bases at J, with 8 bases between. The germline V gene has CDR1 SGHAT and CDR2 FQNNGV. The entire variable domain, with the rest obtained from reference TRBV11-2 and TRBJ1-1, is as follows: EAGVAQSPRYKIIEKRQSVAFWCNPISGHATLYWYQQILGQGPKLLIQFQNNGVVDDSQLPKDRFSAERLKGVDSTLKIQPAKLEDSAVYLCASSLRRGTEAFFGQGTRLTVV.

This chain joins TRBV11-2 and TRBJ1-1, with 7 bases lining up with TRBD1. Germline values: CDR1 SGHAT, CDR2 FQNNGV. V was pared by 5 bases and J by 6 bases, with 12 bases of the junction left unmatched. The CDR3 runs to 15 residues. The CDR3 DNA is TGTGCCAGCAGCAGGACTGACAGGGATCTTTCTGAAGCTTTCTTT. Its translation: CASSRTDRDLSEAFF.

CDR3 region: CATSITRTSGEDTQYF. Here the CDR3 DNA reads TGTGCCACCAGCATTACAAGGACTAGCGGGGAAGATACGCAGTATTTT. The chain has TRBV15 and TRBJ2-3; TRBD2 matches at 12 bases. V trimming: 4 bases; J trimming: 5 bases; junction bases outside the gene matches: 7. Germline V gene lookup returns CDR1 LNHNV and CDR2 YYDKDF (reference sequence). The CDR3 totals 16 residues.

This clone occurred once. The V gene is TRBV15, the J gene TRBJ1-4, with D unclear. Germline lookup yields CDR1 LNHNV and CDR2 YYDKDF (reference sequence). Trimming removed 0 bases from V and 6 bases from J, with 17 bases in between. The CDR3 is made up of 17 amino acids. In DNA, the CDR3 is TGTGCCACCAGCAGAGATCGCGGACTAGTGCCTGATGAAAAACTGTTTTTT. It encodes CATSRDRGLVPDEKLFF.

V gene TRBV7-9 combines with J gene TRBJ1-2; 8 positions agree with TRBD1. The germline CDR1 and CDR2 sequences are SEHNR and FQNEAQ (reference sequence). The CDR3 has 19 residues. V was clipped by 5 bases and J by 0 bases; unmatched bases: 17. CDR3: CASSPGDRMSWEANYGYTF. Here the CDR3 DNA reads TGTGCCAGCAGCCCCGGGGACAGGATGTCGTGGGAAGCTAACTATGGCTACACCTTC.

This chain joins TRBV5-4 and TRBJ1-3; D possibly corresponds to TRBD1 (6 bases). V was clipped by 4 bases and J by 2 bases, with 13 bases between them. Germline V gives CDR1 SGHNT, CDR2 YYREEE (reference sequence). This CDR3 has 15 residues. Here the CDR3 reads CASSPSRGPGNTIYF. DNA of the CDR3: TGTGCCAGCAGCCCAAGCAGGGGCCCTGGAAACACCATATATTTT.

A single count supports this clone. The chain's CDR3 is CASSSSGSTHNEQFF. The CDR3 DNA reads TGTGCCAGCAGTTCTAGCGGGTCGACCCACAATGAGCAGTTCTTC. The J gene is TRBJ2-1, the V gene TRBV6-2 or TRBV6-3; 8 nucleotides match TRBD2. Germline V gene data show CDR1 as MNHEY and CDR2 as SVGEGT. V was clipped by 4 bases and J by 5 bases; unmatched bases: 7. This CDR3 is built from 15 residues.

The chain uses TRBV5-6 and TRBJ1-1; the D is unclear. CDR3 length: 14 residues. Germline values: CDR1 SGHDT, CDR2 YYEEEE. Trimming left V 3 bases short and J 8 bases short, with 17 bases between. The CDR3 DNA follows: TGTGCCAGCAGCTCTAAGGCAGTCGGGAACGAAGCTTTCTTT. Translating it yields CASSSKAVGNEAFF. Based on the CDR3 plus reference TRBV5-6 and TRBJ1-1, the full variable domain is DAGVTQSPTHLIKTRGQQVTLRCSPKSGHDTVSWYQQALGQGPQFIFQYYEEEERQRGNFPDRFSGHQFPNYSSELNVNALLLGDSALYLCASSSKAVGNEAFFGQGTRLTVV.

V and J are TRBV20-1 and TRBJ1-2, with D perhaps matching TRBD1 (5 bases). CDR3 length: 11 residues. V lost 3 bases, J lost 8 bases, and 10 bases lay in between. Germline values: CDR1 DFQATT, CDR2 SNEGSKA (reference sequence). The CDR3 sequence: CSASWGDGYTF. The CDR3 coding sequence is TGCAGTGCTAGTTGGGGGGACGGCTACACCTTC.

The V and J genes are TRBV5-4 and TRBJ2-1; D is uncertain. CDR3 length equals 15 residues. Per germline, CDR1 SGHNT and CDR2 YYREEE (reference sequence). Trimming stripped 0 bases from V and 7 bases from J, with 14 bases between. CDR3 residues: CASSLALADVNEQFF. The CDR3 bases are TGTGCCAGCAGCTTGGCGTTAGCAGACGTTAATGAGCAGTTCTTC.

V and J are TRBV5-1 and TRBJ1-1; a possible D gene is TRBD1 (6 bases). Deletions cut 4 bases from V and 3 bases from J, with 10 bases between. The CDR3 is made up of 13 amino acids. Germline V gene data show CDR1 as SGHRS and CDR2 as YFSETQ. CDR3 region: CASSHHRDTEAFF. The DNA of the CDR3 is TGCGCCAGCAGCCATCACAGGGACACTGAAGCTTTCTTT.

Here the CDR3 reads CSASTTGAVEAFF. The CDR3 coding sequence is TGCAGTGCTAGTACCACAGGGGCAGTTGAAGCTTTCTTT. This chain links TRBV20-1 with TRBJ1-1; 7 nucleotides line up with TRBD1. The CDR3 extends over 13 amino acids. Germline trimming cut 3 bases from V and 7 bases from J; bases unmatched to any gene: 8. From germline, CDR1 is DFQATT and CDR2 SNEGSKA (reference sequence).

The chain carries TRBV29-1 and TRBJ2-1; 9 bases agree with TRBD2. V shed 3 bases, J shed 7 bases, and the junction held 1 base outside the gene matches. Germline lookup yields CDR1 SQVTM and CDR2 ANQGSEA. The CDR3 totals 12 residues. The CDR3 DNA sequence: TGCAGCGTTGAGCGGGAGGGTAATGAGCAGTTCTTC. Residues: CSVEREGNEQFF.

This chain joins TRBV2 and TRBJ2-2; 7 positions match TRBD2. V lost 4 bases and J lost 5; bases outside the gene matches: 4. The length of the CDR3 is 14 residues. Per germline, CDR1 SNHLY and CDR2 FYNNEI. CDR3: CASSGAGVTGELFF. The CDR3 nucleotides read TGTGCCAGCAGTGGGGCGGGAGTTACCGGGGAGCTGTTTTTT.

Turning to this clone: This specimen includes other DNA sequences encoding the same CDR3. The CDR3 sequence is CASSQGNSNQPQHF. CDR3 nucleotide sequence: TGTGCCAGCAGCCAGGGCAATAGCAATCAGCCCCAGCATTTT. The chain couples TRBV5-6 to TRBJ1-5; maybe TRBD1 (5 bases). V lost 4 bases to trimming and J lost 0 bases, with 8 bases between them. The CDR3 loop spans 14 amino acids. Germline CDR1 reads SGHDT; CDR2 reads YYEEEE.

The chain combines TRBV19 with TRBJ2-1; a possible D gene is TRBD1 (6 bases). V was cut by 1 base and J by 4 bases, with 17 bases left in between. The CDR3 runs 17 residues. CDR1 and CDR2 (germline): LNHDA, SQIVND (reference sequence). CDR3: CASSIGSGQTLYNEQFF. CDR3 sequence (DNA): TGTGCCAGTAGTATAGGCTCCGGACAGACTTTGTACAATGAGCAGTTCTTC.